This is a list of T cell receptor beta chains from one sample in a study of shared clonotypes between healthy human individuals. The repertoire was sequenced with immunoSEQ multiplex PCR; TCRdb's copy has only in-frame clones and lacks some. The table lists around 1,000,000 clones, about 72% of them singletons. Sequenced material: memory CD4+ T cells from PBMCs. These receptors originate from a young man in good health. Some clones in this sample may be carry-over from other donors' samples. Each CDR3 is given with its conserved first and last residue. Fields, in order: CDR3 length, J gene, D gene, V gene, clone size, CDR3 protein, CDR3 DNA. A D gene is named only where the DNA matches it firmly. A row's size may be missing; if present it is once, few, many or a size class.

13 TRBJ1-1 . TRBV29-1 few CSVDERRLTEAFF TGCAGCGTTGACGAACGCCGTCTGACTGAAGCTTTCTTT
14 TRBJ2-3 TRBD2 TRBV6-5 many CASSAGGRIDTQYF TGTGCCAGCAGTGCCGGCGGGAGAATAGATACGCAGTATTTT
14 TRBJ2-7 TRBD2 TRBV30 few CAWSVAGGTYEQYF TGTGCCTGGAGCGTAGCGGGAGGGACCTACGAGCAGTACTTC
14 TRBJ2-2 . TRBV7-2 . CASSLTTYTGELFF TGTGCCAGCAGCCTGACTACCTACACCGGGGAGCTGTTTTTT
15 TRBJ2-1 . TRBV9 few CASSLLGVGGNEQFF TGTGCCAGCAGCCTGTTGGGGGTCGGTGGGAATGAGCAGTTCTTC
16 TRBJ2-7 TRBD2 TRBV27 . CASTHRGTSGPYEQYF TGTGCCAGCACCCACCGGGGGACTAGCGGGCCATACGAGCAGTACTTC
15 TRBJ2-2 . TRBV19 few CATRGGRGVRGELFF TGTGCCACCCGAGGTGGCAGGGGAGTAAGGGGGGAGCTGTTTTTT
11 TRBJ2-5 . TRBV30 . CAWSQGETQYF TGTGCCTGGAGTCAGGGGGAGACCCAGTACTTC
15 TRBJ2-7 TRBD2 TRBV18 . CASSPPTSGSYEQYF TGTGCCAGCTCACCACCGACTAGCGGGAGCTACGAGCAGTACTTC
13 TRBJ2-5 . TRBV5-1 . CASSLPGGRAQYF TGCGCCAGCAGCTTGCCGGGTGGTAGGGCCCAGTACTTC
12 TRBJ1-1 . TRBV7-9 . CASSFWGAKAFF TGTGCCAGCAGCTTTTGGGGGGCCAAGGCTTTCTTT
18 TRBJ2-1 TRBD2 TRBV7-3 . CASSLNPSGRETYNEQFF TGTGCCAGCAGCTTAAATCCTAGCGGGAGGGAAACCTACAATGAGCAGTTCTTC
15 TRBJ1-2 . TRBV11-2 . CASSLPRDANYGYTF TGTGCCAGCAGCTTACCCCGGGACGCGAACTATGGCTACACCTTC
16 TRBJ2-3 TRBD2 TRBV11-1 . CASSSGLAGRTDTQYF TGTGCCAGCAGCTCGGGACTAGCGGGAAGAACAGATACGCAGTATTTT
17 TRBJ1-3 TRBD1 TRBV5-1 . CASSYLGQGVSGNTIYF TGCGCCAGCAGTTATCTCGGGCAGGGGGTCTCTGGAAACACCATATATTTT
15 TRBJ2-7 . TRBV27 . CASSLSSGSSYEQYF TGTGCCAGCAGTTTATCGTCCGGGAGCTCCTACGAGCAGTACTTC
13 TRBJ1-1 . TRBV30 . CAWKLQPNTEAFF TGTGCCTGGAAGCTTCAGCCGAACACTGAAGCTTTCTTT
15 TRBJ1-5 . TRBV27 few CASSDRAGRGQPQHF TGTGCCAGCAGTGACCGGGCCGGGCGAGGTCAGCCCCAGCATTTT
16 TRBJ2-7 TRBD1 TRBV6-6 . CASSNQQGTATGEQYF TGTGCCAGCAGCAACCAACAAGGGACAGCTACGGGGGAGCAGTACTTC
15 TRBJ2-3 TRBD2 TRBV9 . CASSSSGRDGDTQYF TGTGCCAGCAGCTCTAGCGGGAGGGACGGAGATACGCAGTATTTT
14 TRBJ2-7 . TRBV28 . CASSLSTGRDEQYF TGTGCCAGCAGTTTATCGACAGGGAGGGACGAGCAGTACTTC
20 TRBJ1-3 TRBD1 TRBV18 . CASSLIRDREKPRSGNTIYF TGTGCCAGCTCACTGATCCGGGACAGGGAGAAACCGCGCTCTGGAAACACCATATATTTT
14 TRBJ2-7 TRBD2 TRBV5-8 . CASSPGPGRAEQYF TGTGCCAGCAGCCCTGGTCCAGGGAGGGCCGAGCAGTACTTC
14 TRBJ2-3 . TRBV11-2 . CASSLILNTDTQYF TGTGCCAGCAGCTTAATCCTCAACACAGATACGCAGTATTTT
16 TRBJ2-1 . TRBV5-1 . CASSLDNPSSYNEQFF TGCGCCAGCAGCTTGGATAACCCAAGCTCCTACAATGAGCAGTTCTTC
13 TRBJ2-7 . TRBV6-6 . CASSYGNLGEQYF TGTGCCAGCAGTTACGGCAACCTGGGAGAGCAGTACTTC
11 TRBJ2-7 . TRBV30 . CAWSERYEQYF TGTGCCTGGAGTGAGCGGTACGAGCAGTACTTC
17 TRBJ2-1 . TRBV7-2 . CASLRGLARGGGNEQFF TGTGCCAGCCTACGGGGGCTAGCGAGAGGTGGGGGCAATGAGCAGTTCTTC
17 TRBJ2-7 . TRBV27 . CASSLSGAGSFSYEQYF TGTGCCAGCAGTTTATCCGGGGCAGGGAGTTTCAGCTACGAGCAGTACTTC
13 TRBJ2-6 . TRBV28 few CASSLSGANVLTF TGTGCCAGCAGTTTATCTGGGGCCAACGTCCTGACTTTC
16 TRBJ2-3 TRBD1 TRBV5-1 once CASSFRTGGGGDTQYF TGCGCCAGCAGCTTCCGGACAGGGGGCGGAGGGGATACGCAGTATTTT
14 TRBJ2-1 TRBD2 TRBV12-5 . CASAASGRGNEQFF TGTGCTAGTGCCGCTAGCGGGAGGGGCAATGAGCAGTTCTTC
16 TRBJ1-1 . TRBV5-1 once CASSLLQGGENTEAFF TGCGCCAGCAGCTTGTTACAGGGCGGGGAGAACACTGAAGCTTTCTTT
17 TRBJ2-7 TRBD1 TRBV4-1 . CASSQDPLTGKSSEQYF TGCGCCAGCAGCCAAGATCCCCTGACAGGGAAATCGTCCGAGCAGTACTTC
16 TRBJ2-5 . TRBV4-3 . CASSQDPISRGETQYF TGCGCCAGCAGCCAAGACCCGATATCCCGAGGGGAGACCCAGTACTTC
13 TRBJ2-5 . TRBV5-6 . CASSSLVGETQYF TGTGCCAGCAGCTCTTTAGTAGGAGAGACCCAGTACTTC
12 TRBJ2-5 TRBD2 TRBV29-1 . CSLGGGGETQYF TGCAGCCTTGGGGGGGGAGGAGAGACCCAGTACTTC
13 TRBJ1-1 . TRBV10-3 . CAIKGRVNTEAFF TGTGCCATCAAAGGCAGGGTGAACACTGAAGCTTTCTTT